A selection of T cell receptor beta chains follows, all from one sample in a study of blood T cell repertoires in COVID-19. Assay used: immunoSEQ multiplex PCR; TCRdb lists only in-frame clones, some missing. The data show fewer than 250,000 clones, about 88% seen once. Material: peripheral blood. Receptor source: an older man with acute or convalescent COVID-19. The CDR3 runs from the conserved cysteine through the conserved F or W. The D gene is left open where the match is weak. Expanded clones are given a class, and other clones once, few, many or no size at all.

CASSHAGQLAKNIQYF | TGTGCCAGCAGCCATGCAGGACAGCTAGCCAAAAACATTCAGTACTTC | TRBJ2-4 | NA | TRBV3-1/TRBV3-2 | NA
CASSPQGARNTIYF | TGTGCCAGCAGTCCCCAGGGCGCAAGAAACACCATATATTTT | TRBJ1-3 | NA | TRBV28 | NA
CASSGSGPNYNEQFF | TGTGCCAGCAGCGGAAGCGGACCGAACTACAATGAGCAGTTCTTC | TRBJ2-1 | NA | TRBV11-3 | NA
CASSLSGSSYNEQFF | TGTGCCAGCAGCTTAAGCGGGAGCTCCTACAATGAGCAGTTCTTC | TRBJ2-1 | NA | TRBV7-3 | TRBD2
CASRNTGTAEETQYF | TGCGCCAGCAGAAACACCGGGACAGCAGAAGAGACCCAGTACTTC | TRBJ2-5 | NA | TRBV5-1 | TRBD1
CASSRTGAFGYTF | TGTGCCAGCAGCAGGACAGGGGCGTTTGGCTACACCTTC | TRBJ1-2 | NA | TRBV11-2 | TRBD1
CASSVASLTDTQYF | TGTGCCAGCAGCGTAGCTAGCTTGACAGATACGCAGTATTTT | TRBJ2-3 | NA | TRBV9 | NA
CASSQWTGVNTGELFF | TGTGCCAGCAGCCAATGGACAGGGGTTAACACCGGGGAGCTGTTTTTT | TRBJ2-2 | NA | TRBV5-4 | TRBD1
CASSVRGEGGYTF | TGTGCCAGCAGCGTAAGAGGGGAGGGTGGCTACACCTTC | TRBJ1-2 | NA | TRBV2 | NA
CASSSDRLNNEQFF | TGTGCCAGCAGCTCGGACAGACTTAACAATGAGCAGTTCTTC | TRBJ2-1 | NA | TRBV7-9 | NA
CASNNRVGDEQFF | TGTGCCAGCAATAACAGGGTTGGCGATGAGCAGTTCTTC | TRBJ2-1 | NA | TRBV2 | NA
CASSLGGSTGELFF | TGCGCCAGCAGCTTGGGAGGGTCCACCGGGGAGCTGTTTTTT | TRBJ2-2 | NA | TRBV5-1 | NA
CASSPLGTGTLEQYF | TGTGCCAGCAGCCCCCTGGGGACAGGGACGCTCGAGCAGTACTTC | TRBJ2-7 | once | TRBV14 | TRBD1
CASSQGGRVAGNNEQFF | TGCGCCAGCAGCCAAGGGGGGAGGGTAGCTGGGAACAATGAGCAGTTCTTC | TRBJ2-1 | NA | TRBV4-1 | TRBD2
CASSLGSGSYEQYF | TGTGCCAGCAGCTTAGGTAGCGGCTCCTACGAGCAGTACTTC | TRBJ2-7 | NA | TRBV7-9 | NA
CASSYAGQVNQPQHF | TGTGCCAGCAGTTACGCCGGACAGGTCAATCAGCCCCAGCATTTT | TRBJ1-5 | NA | TRBV2 | TRBD1
CASSTGTSGSGQTQYF | TGTGCCAGCAGCACCGGGACTAGCGGGAGCGGACAGACCCAGTACTTC | TRBJ2-5 | NA | TRBV25-1 | TRBD2
CATSDPGQGVGYEQFF | TGTGCCACCAGTGATCCCGGACAGGGGGTAGGCTATGAGCAGTTCTTC | TRBJ2-1 | NA | TRBV24-1 | TRBD1
CASRTSGRGGKNIQYF | TGTGCCAGCCGCACCAGTGGGAGAGGGGGCAAAAACATTCAGTACTTC | TRBJ2-4 | NA | TRBV28 | NA
CASSVGTANYGYTF | TGTGCCAGCAGCGTAGGGACAGCTAACTATGGCTACACCTTC | TRBJ1-2 | NA | TRBV9 | NA
CASSQSPGWRDGEKLFF | TGCGCCAGCAGCCAATCTCCAGGGTGGAGGGACGGTGAAAAACTGTTTTTT | TRBJ1-4 | NA | TRBV4-3 | NA
CASSHVKSSGRRNEQFF | TGTGCCAGCAGTCACGTCAAAAGCAGCGGGAGAAGGAATGAGCAGTTCTTC | TRBJ2-1 | NA | TRBV6-2/TRBV6-3 | TRBD2
CASSQDMTIVGELFF | TGCGCCAGCAGCCAAGATATGACTATTGTAGGGGAGCTGTTTTTT | TRBJ2-2 | NA | TRBV4-1 | NA
CASSRQGYNEQFF | TGCGCCAGCAGCAGACAGGGTTACAATGAGCAGTTCTTC | TRBJ2-1 | few | TRBV5-1 | TRBD1